The rows below give T cell receptor beta chains drawn from one sample of a study of blood T cell repertoires in COVID-19. The protocol was immunoSEQ multiplex PCR, while the TCRdb copy is restricted to in-frame clones and leaves out a portion. The table has roughly 120,000 clones, over 80% seen once. The sequencing sample was made of peripheral blood. These receptors came from a woman between 65 and 79 years old with acute or convalescent COVID-19. CDR3s include the opening cysteine and the closing phenylalanine or tryptophan. D genes are given only for firm matches. The listing skips clone size in some rows; elsewhere it reads once, few, many or a size class.

j_call v_call clone_size d_call cdr3_nt cdr3_aa
TRBJ2-7 TRBV7-2 - TRBD2 TGTGCCAGCAGCTTAGCTGTGGTAGCGGGAGGGTACGAGCAGTACTTC CASSLAVVAGGYEQYF
TRBJ1-4 TRBV10-3 - - TGTGCCATCAGAAGGGGGGGGCTCAATGAAAAACTGTTTTTT CAIRRGGLNEKLFF
TRBJ1-2 TRBV28 - - TGTGCCAGCAGTTTTCCAGCTAACTATGGCTACACCTTC CASSFPANYGYTF
TRBJ2-7 TRBV5-1 - - TGCGCCAGCAGCCCGAGGCCGCAGGGAGAGCAGTACTTC CASSPRPQGEQYF
TRBJ2-2 TRBV7-7 - - TGTGCCAGCAGCCTGCGGACCGGGGAGCTGTTTTTT CASSLRTGELFF
TRBJ1-1 TRBV28 - TRBD1 TGTGCCAGCAGTTTAGGGCCCGACAGGGTGCGGACTGAAGCTTTCTTT CASSLGPDRVRTEAFF
TRBJ1-2 TRBV19 once TRBD1 TGTGCCAGTAGTTTCACGGACAGGGGCAGTGGCTACACCTTC CASSFTDRGSGYTF
TRBJ2-1 TRBV12-3/TRBV12-4 few TRBD1 TGTGCCATCCGGACAGGGGTGGGAAATGAGCAGTTCTTC CAIRTGVGNEQFF
TRBJ2-1 TRBV7-9 once TRBD2 TGTGCCAGCAGCATCGGACTAGCGGGTAATGAGCAGTTCTTC CASSIGLAGNEQFF
TRBJ2-3 TRBV7-3 - - TGTGCCAGCTCCCGGCCGGGGGATACGCAGTATTTT CASSRPGDTQYF
TRBJ1-5 TRBV28 - - TGTGCCAGCAGTCCCTTAGTAGATAGCAATCAGCCCCAGCATTTT CASSPLVDSNQPQHF
TRBJ1-3 TRBV2 - TRBD1 TGTGCCAGCAGCGAAGACAGGGGCGTCTCTGGAAACACCATATATTTT CASSEDRGVSGNTIYF
TRBJ2-1 TRBV27 - TRBD1 TGTGCCAGCAGTGTCAGACAGGGGACCTACAATGAGCAGTTCTTC CASSVRQGTYNEQFF
TRBJ1-4 TRBV5-8 - - TGTGCCAGCAGCTTAGGGGGAACTAATGAAAAACTGTTTTTT CASSLGGTNEKLFF
TRBJ1-2 TRBV14 - TRBD1 TGTGCCAGCAGCCATGCCGGACAGGGAAGGAATGGCTACACCTTC CASSHAGQGRNGYTF
TRBJ2-7 TRBV5-6 - TRBD1 TGTGCCAGCAGCTTGGCGCCGGGACAGCCTTCTGCCTACGAGCAGTACTTC CASSLAPGQPSAYEQYF
TRBJ1-6 TRBV5-1 - - TGCGCCAGCAGCCTGGAGACGGGGAATTCACCCCTCCACTTT CASSLETGNSPLHF
TRBJ1-1 TRBV7-9 once TRBD1 TGTGCCAGCAGCCTATGGACAGGATCGAACACTGAAGCTTTCTTT CASSLWTGSNTEAFF
TRBJ2-3 TRBV5-1 few TRBD2 TGCGCCAGCAGCGCCTGGGAGGGGACCTTCAAGGGTGGCACAGATACGCAGTATTTT CASSAWEGTFKGGTDTQYF
TRBJ1-1 TRBV7-9 - TRBD1 TGTGCCAGCAGCTTAGCCTCGGGACAGCCGAACACTGAAGCTTTCTTT CASSLASGQPNTEAFF
TRBJ1-1 TRBV5-1 - - TGCGCCAGCAGCTTGGCAGGGCCCACTGAAGCTTTCTTT CASSLAGPTEAFF
TRBJ2-5 TRBV11-2 - TRBD1 TGTGCCAGCAGCCAGACGGGACAGACGCACGAGACCCAGTACTTC CASSQTGQTHETQYF
TRBJ2-3 TRBV11-2 few TRBD2 TGTGCCAGCAGCTTTCGCGGGGGGGCCAGAGATACGCAGTATTTT CASSFRGGARDTQYF
TRBJ2-3 TRBV29-1 - TRBD2 TGCAGCGGGGCGGGGGGCCCTGGCACAGATACGCAGTATTTT CSGAGGPGTDTQYF
TRBJ2-7 TRBV19 - - TGTGCCAGTAGTATAATTAGCGGTCTGGAGCAGTACTTC CASSIISGLEQYF
TRBJ2-3 TRBV6-6 - TRBD2 TGTGCCAGCAGTAACCGGGACTATGCAGGTTTT CASSNRDYAGF
TRBJ2-3 TRBV5-4 - TRBD2 TGTGCCAGCAGATCTAGCGGGAGGGTCTTCACAGATACGCAGTATTTT CASRSSGRVFTDTQYF